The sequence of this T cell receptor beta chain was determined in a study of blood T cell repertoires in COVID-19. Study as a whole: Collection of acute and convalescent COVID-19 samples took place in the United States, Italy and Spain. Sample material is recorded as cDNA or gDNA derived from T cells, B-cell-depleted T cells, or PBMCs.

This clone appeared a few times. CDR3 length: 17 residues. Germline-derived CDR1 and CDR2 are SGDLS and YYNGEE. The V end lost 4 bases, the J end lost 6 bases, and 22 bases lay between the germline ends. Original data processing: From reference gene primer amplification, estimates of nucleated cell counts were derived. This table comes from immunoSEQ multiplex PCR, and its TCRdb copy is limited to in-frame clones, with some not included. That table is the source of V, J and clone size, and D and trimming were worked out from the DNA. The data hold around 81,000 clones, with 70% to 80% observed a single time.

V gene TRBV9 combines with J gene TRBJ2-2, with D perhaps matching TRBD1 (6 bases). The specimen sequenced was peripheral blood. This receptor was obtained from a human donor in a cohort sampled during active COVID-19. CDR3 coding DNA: TGTGCCAGCAGCCCGGGGAAGCGACAGGTGGGCCCCGGGGAGCTGTTTTTT. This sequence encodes CASSPGKRQVGPGELFF.